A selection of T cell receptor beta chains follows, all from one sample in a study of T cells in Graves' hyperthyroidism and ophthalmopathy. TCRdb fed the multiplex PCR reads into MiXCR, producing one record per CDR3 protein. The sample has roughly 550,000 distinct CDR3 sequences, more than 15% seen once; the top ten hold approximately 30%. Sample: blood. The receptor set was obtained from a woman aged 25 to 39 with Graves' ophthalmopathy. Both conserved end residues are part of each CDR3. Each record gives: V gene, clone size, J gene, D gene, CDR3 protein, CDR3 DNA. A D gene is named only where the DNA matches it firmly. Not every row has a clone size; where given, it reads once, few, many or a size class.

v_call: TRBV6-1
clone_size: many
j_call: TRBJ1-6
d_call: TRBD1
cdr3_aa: CASKGGRDRGNSPLHF
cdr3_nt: TGTGCCAGCAAAGGAGGCCGGGACAGGGGTAATTCACCCCTCCACTTT

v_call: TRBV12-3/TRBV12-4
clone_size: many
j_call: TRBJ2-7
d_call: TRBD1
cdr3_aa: CASSTRTGREQYF
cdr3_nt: TGTGCCAGCAGCACCAGGACAGGGCGGGAGCAGTACTTC

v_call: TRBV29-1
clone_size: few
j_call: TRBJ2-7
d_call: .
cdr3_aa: CSVGEPTDSSYEQYF
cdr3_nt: TGCAGCGTTGGAGAGCCTACCGACAGCTCCTACGAGCAGTACTTC

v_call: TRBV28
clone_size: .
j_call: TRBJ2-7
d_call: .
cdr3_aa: CASREGGYEQYF
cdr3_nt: TGTGCCAGCAGGGAAGGGGGTTACGAGCAGTACTTC

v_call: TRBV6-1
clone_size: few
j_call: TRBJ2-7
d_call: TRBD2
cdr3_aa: CASRGIAGSDEQYF
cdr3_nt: TGTGCCAGCAGGGGTATAGCGGGGAGCGACGAGCAGTACTTC

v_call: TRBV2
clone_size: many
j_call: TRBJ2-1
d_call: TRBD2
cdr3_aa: CASSEDRGSPQFF
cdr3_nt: TGTGCCAGCAGTGAAGACCGCGGGAGTCCGCAGTTCTTC

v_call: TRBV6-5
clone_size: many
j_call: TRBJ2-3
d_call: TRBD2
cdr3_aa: CASSYSNEGTSGRVTDTQYF
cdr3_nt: TGTGCCAGCAGTTACTCGAACGAGGGAACTAGCGGGAGGGTAACAGATACGCAGTATTTT

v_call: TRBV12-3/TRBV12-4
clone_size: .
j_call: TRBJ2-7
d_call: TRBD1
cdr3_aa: CASSLAGTGISYEQYF
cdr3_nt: TGTGCCAGCAGTTTAGCCGGGACAGGGATCTCCTACGAGCAGTACTTC

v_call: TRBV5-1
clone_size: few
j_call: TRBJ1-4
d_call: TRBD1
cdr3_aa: CASSITGTGDEKLFF
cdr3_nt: TGCGCCAGCAGCATCACCGGGACAGGGGATGAAAAACTGTTTTTT

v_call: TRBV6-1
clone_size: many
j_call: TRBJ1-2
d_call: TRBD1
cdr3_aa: CASRSTGGYYGYTF
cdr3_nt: TGTGCCAGCAGGTCAACAGGGGGCTACTATGGCTACACCTTC

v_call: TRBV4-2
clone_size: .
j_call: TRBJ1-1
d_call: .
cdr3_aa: CASSQDSAGSNTEAFF
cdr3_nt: TGTGCCAGCAGCCAAGATTCGGCAGGGTCGAACACTGAAGCTTTCTTT

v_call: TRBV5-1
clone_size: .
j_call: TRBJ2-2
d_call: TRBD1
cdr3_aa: CASSLAGTGPNTGELFF
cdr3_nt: TGCGCCAGCAGCTTGGCTGGGACAGGGCCGAACACCGGGGAGCTGTTTTTT

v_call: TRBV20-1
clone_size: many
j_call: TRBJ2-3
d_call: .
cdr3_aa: CSARAGADTQYF
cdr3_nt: TGCAGTGCTAGAGCCGGCGCGGATACGCAGTATTTT